The entry below describes one T cell receptor beta chain. Antigen specificity is unknown. Primers targeted 54 TRBV and 13 TRBJ segments. The repertoire was sequenced with immunoSEQ multiplex PCR; TCRdb's copy has only in-frame clones and lacks some. The sample includes about 73,000 clones, about four fifths of them seen just once. This sample was included in a study of T cell repertoires and HLA-DP antigens. Study-wide background: Transduced HeLa cells presented HLA-DP to CD4+ T cells. A couple of male donors and one female donor spanned ages 18-to-29 through 60-to-69.

Findings and limits, study-wide: Average cumulative frequency of previously undetected clones was 36.3% against one allele and roughly 47% against the other.

V was pared by 0 bases and J by 6 bases, with 5 bases between. CDR1 is LGHNA and CDR2 is YSLEER in the germline V gene. The CDR3 contains 12 residues. The chain joins TRBV4-3 to TRBJ1-2; D uncertain. The sequencing sample was made of CD4+ T cells from PBMCs. This TCR was sampled from a man between 60 and 75 years old in good health and CMV-seronegative. CDR3 residues: CASSQDKHGYTF. CDR3 coding DNA: TGCGCCAGCAGCCAAGATAAGCATGGCTACACCTTC.